What follows is one T cell receptor beta chain and its context. What it binds is not known. The data belong to a study of T cell responses to AZD1222 COVID-19 vaccine. In germline, CDR1 is KGHSH, CDR2 LQKENI. The CDR3 length is 19 residues. The V gene lost 3 bases and the J gene lost 7 bases, with 25 bases spanning the gap. TCRdb's table, derived via immunoSEQ multiplex PCR, lists solely in-frame clones and lacks some. The repertoire holds under 45,000 clones, with 70% to 90% as singletons. Study results and caveats: The sample set comprised mostly white British donors with more females, and clonal diversity was possibly underestimated. Among vaccine-associated CD4 TCRs, coverage spanned spike, with dominance at 160-218 and 743-854. Baseline antibody screening turned up just a handful of seropositive AZD1222 recipients. Repertoires in all cases were sampled only once the peak T cell response had passed.

This chain connects TRBV18 to TRBJ1-6; possibly TRBD1 for D (6 bases). The origin of this receptor is an adult in good health. The sample in question was peripheral blood, obtained on day 0 of AZD1222 vaccination. In DNA, the CDR3 is TGTGCCAGCTCACCCCTCCCACACGTCAGGGGAGGAAGGAATTCACCCCTCCACTTT. Translated, it gives CASSPLPHVRGGRNSPLHF.